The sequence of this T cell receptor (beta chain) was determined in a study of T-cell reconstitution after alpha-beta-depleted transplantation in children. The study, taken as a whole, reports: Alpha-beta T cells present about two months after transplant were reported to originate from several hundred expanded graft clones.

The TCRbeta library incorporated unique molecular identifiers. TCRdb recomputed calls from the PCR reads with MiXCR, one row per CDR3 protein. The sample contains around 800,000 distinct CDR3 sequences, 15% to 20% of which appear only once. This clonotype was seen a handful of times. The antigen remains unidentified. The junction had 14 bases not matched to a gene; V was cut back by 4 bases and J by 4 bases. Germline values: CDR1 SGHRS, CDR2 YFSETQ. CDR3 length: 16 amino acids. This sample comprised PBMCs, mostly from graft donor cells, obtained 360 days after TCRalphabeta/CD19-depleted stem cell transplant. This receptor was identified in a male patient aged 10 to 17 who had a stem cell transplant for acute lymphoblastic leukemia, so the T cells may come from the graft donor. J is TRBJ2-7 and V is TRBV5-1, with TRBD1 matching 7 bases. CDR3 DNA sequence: TGCGCCAGCAGCCGCCTAGACAGGGCGATTTCTTACGAGCAGTACTTC. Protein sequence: CASSRLDRAISYEQYF. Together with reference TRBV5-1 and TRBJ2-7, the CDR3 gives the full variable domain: KAGVTQTPRYLIKTRGQQVTLSCSPISGHRSVSWYQQTPGQGLQFLFEYFSETQRNKGNFPGRFSGRQFSNSRSEMNVSTLELGDSALYLCASSRLDRAISYEQYFGPGTRLTVT.